Sequencing of this T cell receptor (beta chain) was carried out in a study of human CD8 memory T cell subsets. Findings of the study overall: In stem-like memory T cells, Chao1 estimates suggested more diversity than in precursor exhausted T cells.

The V gene's germline CDR1 is MNHEY and CDR2 SVGEGT. The length of the CDR3 is 15 residues. By negative magnetic separation, total CD8+ T cells were enriched. This clonotype is medium-sized by frequency. Its specificity is unknown. Making the TCR beta libraries relied on UMI-labeled 5' RACE. TCRdb re-called the 5' RACE reads and shows each CDR3 protein once, DNA omitted. This table lists 5,500 to 7,000 distinct CDR3 sequences. This chain connects TRBV6-2 or TRBV6-3 to TRBJ2-3; TCRdb returns TRBD2, unconfirmable since there is no DNA. The TCR was taken from a human donor in good health. Sequencing was carried out using CD8+ effector memory T cells (TEM) sorted from PBMCs. Noted subset: effector memory CD8 T cells, CCR7- CD45RO+ CD95+. CDR3 sequence reads: CASTWGLAETDTQYF.